The T cell receptor beta chain under discussion was sequenced for a study of T cell responses to AZD1222 COVID-19 vaccine listed by TCRdb under 2021. Context from the whole study: AZD1222 recipients given second doses at about 4 weeks or at about 12 weeks were pooled, since spike-specific TCR depth and breadth were not found to differ between the two schedules. A total of 233 trial participants underwent TCR sequencing, of whom some 210 received two doses of AZD1222 and about 25 received two doses of the MenACWY control vaccine. Trial participants were enrolled by age into subgroups of 18-55, 56-69 and 70-plus years, and roughly 150, 30 and 60 TCR-sequenced participants, respectively, were included in these subgroups. Overall study outcomes, separate from this receptor: The vaccine-associated CD4 TCRs covered the entire spike protein, and the dominant responses fell in regions 160-218 and 743-854. Conclusions about previously exposed vaccinees are limited, since just six AZD1222 recipients were seropositive for SARS-CoV-2 at baseline. Because no day 14 peak-response samples were available, repertoires were characterized only after the peak T cell response. Epitopes outside the regions mutated in the B.1.351 and B.1.1.7 variants were reportedly recognized by nearly half of the unique spike-specific TCRs. Spike-specific TCR breadth and depth rose significantly after two AZD1222 doses compared with day 0 and with MenACWY recipients. In the small 56-69-year group, the increase in depth fell short of significance, most likely because of low power. Participants were mostly white British and included more females than males, and it was suggested by the authors that clonal diversity may have been underestimated.

Of note for this clone: There is no known antigen for this receptor. Base qualities are not recorded, but no much larger clone differs from it by a single base.

V loses 7 bases, J loses 0 bases, and the germline ends lie 14 bases apart. CDR1 and CDR2, looked up from the germline V gene, are SGHDT and YYEEEE. Including cysteine and phenylalanine, the CDR3 has 16 amino acids. Only CDR3 DNA remains: 48 bases, in frame from the first base. The CDR3 regions of human TCRbeta chains were analyzed by immunosequencing. Under the source paper's analysis protocol: TCRs in the repertoires were compared against a reference library of SARS-CoV-2-specific TCRs that had been generated with the MIRA antigen-specificity platform. Breadth meant the fraction of unique TCRs that were SARS-CoV-2-associated, whereas depth meant the fraction of total T cells that were SARS-CoV-2-associated. Using the MIRA data, each spike-specific TCR was mapped to the spike region that the TCR reacts to and placed in a CD4 or CD8 class. Log10-transformed breadth and depth values were compared by one-way ANOVA with Sidak's multiple comparisons tests. The table comes from immuneACCESS by way of TCRdb, which keeps in-frame sequences with V and J called. Part of the clones is missing from these tables; in studies checked, under half for an unresolved V gene and the rest for unknown reasons. Clonal size and the V and J genes are those of that table, whereas D and trimming came from the DNA. The sample includes about 100,000 clones, with approximately 90% observed a single time. The ten largest account for 1.3% of the sample.

The sample's time point label, decoded: baseline before first vaccination. Samples from vaccinated people were obtained from the UK trials COV001 and COV002, which included a single-blind randomized controlled phase 2/3 trial of AZD1222 (ChAdOx1 nCoV-19) in healthy adults. Trial participant PBMC samples were collected at day 0 and day 28 after the second dose for TCRbeta chain sequencing. The clonotype originates from an adult in good health. This sequence uses TRBV5-6 and TRBJ1-6; the D segment could be TRBD1, given 6 matching bases. This sample comprised peripheral blood, obtained on day 0 of AZD1222 vaccination. The encoded CDR3 is CASQPGAGSYNSPLHF. The nucleotide sequence reads TGTGCCAGCCAGCCGGGGGCCGGCTCCTATAATTCACCCCTCCACTTT.